This passage covers 16 T cell receptor beta chains from one sample sequenced in a study of identical twins. TCRdb ran MiXCR on the 5' RACE reads and lists one entry per CDR3 protein. The sample holds roughly 750,000 distinct CDR3 sequences; 21% are singletons and the top ten take about 4.5%. These same records also appear under a second study, on T cells expressing NK-cell markers.

The sample consisted of PBMCs. The origin of the receptors is a woman under 30 in good health.

The chain carries TRBV12-5 and TRBJ1-5; maybe TRBD1 (5 bases). The CDR3 runs to 20 residues. Germline values: CDR1 LGHNT, CDR2 FRNRAP. V was clipped by 4 bases and J by 1 base, with 26 bases between them. As DNA, the CDR3 is TGTGCTAGTGGTTCGACATTTAGGGGACTTACCCCTCCCAGCAATCAGCCCCAGCATTTT. Amino acids: CASGSTFRGLTPPSNQPQHF.

The rearrangement links TRBV21-1 to TRBJ2-3; the D segment call TRBD2 is taken from the table without a DNA check. TRBV21-1 is marked as a pseudogene. The CDR3 loop spans 14 amino acids. The CDR3 loop is CASSKVRGRDTQYF. DNA of the CDR3: TGTGCCAGCAGCAAAGTAAGGGGGAGGGATACGCAGTATTTT.

The V gene is TRBV12-3 or TRBV12-4, the J gene TRBJ1-6, with D possibly matching TRBD1 (5 bases). The CDR3 has 13 amino acids. V gave up 3 bases and J gave up 10 bases, with 10 bases separating them. As DNA, the CDR3 is TGTGCCAGCAGTTTCAGGGAGGTGTCACCCCTCCACTTT. This codes for CASSFREVSPLHF.

This sequence joins TRBV27 and TRBJ2-5; D unclear. V lost 3 bases and J 2 bases, leaving 10 bases between the germline ends. The CDR3 contains 14 residues. Germline V lookup: CDR1 MNHEY, CDR2 SMNVEV (reference sequence). In DNA form, the CDR3 reads TGTGCCAGCAGTTTTCTTCCGGGTCAAGAGACCCAGTACTTC. Residues: CASSFLPGQETQYF.

This clonotype has only a few counts. The V and J genes are TRBV7-2 and TRBJ2-1, with D uncertain. Deletions cut 2 bases from V and 0 bases from J, with 11 bases between. This CDR3 contains 16 residues. Per germline, CDR1 SGHTA and CDR2 FQGNSA. CDR3 amino acids: CASSLWVISSYNEQFF. The CDR3 DNA sequence: TGTGCCAGCAGCTTATGGGTAATCAGCTCCTACAATGAGCAGTTCTTC.

This clonotype has at least ten counts. The genes are TRBV20-1 and TRBJ1-2; D is unresolved. V was trimmed by 0 bases and J by 8 bases, leaving 7 bases between them. The CDR3 is 11 amino acids. Germline CDR1 and CDR2: DFQATT and SNEGSKA (reference sequence). The CDR3 is CSARDRGGYTF. In DNA form, the CDR3 reads TGCAGTGCTAGAGATCGGGGAGGCTACACCTTC.

The rearrangement joins TRBV12-3 or TRBV12-4 to TRBJ2-3; 9 nucleotides match TRBD1. The CDR3 totals 14 residues. V shed 5 bases and J 3 bases; nucleotides not matched to a gene: 3. In nucleotides, the CDR3 is TGTGCCAGCAGTCAGACAGGGGGAACAGATACGCAGTATTTT. This sequence encodes CASSQTGGTDTQYF.

V usage is TRBV27 and J usage is TRBJ1-2; no firm D call. The CDR3 has 12 residues. CDR1 MNHEY and CDR2 SMNVEV come from the germline V gene (reference sequence). V was clipped by 5 bases and J by 8 bases, with 12 bases between them. CDR3 nucleotides: TGTGCCAGCAGTCCTACCCCGGGAGGCTACACCTTC. It encodes CASSPTPGGYTF.

This clonotype was recorded many times. The rearrangement links TRBV20-1 to TRBJ2-1, with a tentative D call TRBD2 (5 bases). V lost 0 bases and J lost 8, with 20 bases in between. The CDR3 runs 16 residues. Germline V gene lookup returns CDR1 DFQATT and CDR2 SNEGSKA (reference sequence). In DNA, the CDR3 is TGCAGTGCTAGAGATCTGGAGAAAGAGGACGGGGATGAGCAGTTCTTC. Translating it yields CSARDLEKEDGDEQFF.

This chain uses TRBV5-1 with TRBJ2-7, with D perhaps matching TRBD1 (5 bases). The CDR3 extends over 14 amino acids. CDR1 is SGHRS and CDR2 is YFSETQ in the germline V gene. The germline V and J ends were trimmed by 5 bases and 2 bases, with 14 bases remaining between them. CDR3 sequence (DNA): TGCGCCAGCAGACTGGACACTAAGACCTACGAGCAGTACTTC. Translating gives CASRLDTKTYEQYF.

This clonotype was recorded once. The chain recombines TRBV7-2 with TRBJ2-1; 8 bases fit TRBD2. This CDR3 has 14 residues. J was trimmed by 7 bases and V by 4 bases; bases with no gene match: 6. The germline gives CDR1 SGHTA, CDR2 FQGNSA. The CDR3 spells CASSSPGGWNEQFF. Written as DNA, the CDR3 is TGTGCCAGCAGCTCGCCGGGAGGGTGGAATGAGCAGTTCTTC.

V usage is TRBV5-1 and J usage is TRBJ2-7; 10 bases fit TRBD2. The CDR3 is 15 residues long. The germline V gene has CDR1 SGHRS and CDR2 YFSETQ. V shed 3 bases and J 0 bases; nucleotides not matched to a gene: 3. The CDR3 DNA sequence: TGCGCCAGCAGCTATGGACTAGCGGACTCCTACGAGCAGTACTTC. As protein: CASSYGLADSYEQYF.

The table lists this clonotype with a few counts. J is TRBJ2-2 and V is TRBV11-2; D is uncertain. Germline-derived CDR1 and CDR2 are SGHAT and FQNNGV. V was cut by 3 bases and J by 2 bases, with 7 bases left in between. This CDR3 region has 14 residues. Written as DNA, the CDR3 is TGTGCCAGCAGCTTTCAACCTAACACCGGGGAGCTGTTTTTT. Amino acids: CASSFQPNTGELFF.

The chain has TRBV27 and TRBJ2-6; 7 positions agree with TRBD1. Germline loops: CDR1 MNHEY, CDR2 SMNVEV (reference sequence). The junction had 9 bases not matched to a gene; V was cut back by 6 bases and J by 4 bases. CDR3 length equals 16 residues. CDR3 protein: CASRGLTGYGANVLTF. DNA for the CDR3: TGTGCCAGCAGGGGGTTGACAGGGTACGGGGCCAACGTCCTGACTTTC.

The V and J genes are TRBV27 and TRBJ2-3, with 8 bases fitting TRBD2. Trimming cost V 4 bases and J 6 bases; bases outside gene matches: 6. Germline V lookup: CDR1 MNHEY, CDR2 SMNVEV (reference sequence). There are 14 residues in the CDR3. In DNA, the CDR3 is TGTGCCAGCAGTTCCCAGCGGGAGCGGGATACGCAGTATTTT. Its protein is CASSSQRERDTQYF.

V is TRBV6-1 and J is TRBJ2-3; TRBD2 matches 7 bases. Germline V CDR1 and CDR2: MNHNS, SASEGT. This CDR3 contains 17 residues. The J segment lost 0 bases and the V segment lost 6 bases, leaving 12 bases of the junction unmatched. The CDR3 protein is CASSPTPGGSSTDTQYF. The CDR3 nucleotides read TGTGCCAGCAGCCCCACTCCGGGGGGATCTAGCACAGATACGCAGTATTTT.